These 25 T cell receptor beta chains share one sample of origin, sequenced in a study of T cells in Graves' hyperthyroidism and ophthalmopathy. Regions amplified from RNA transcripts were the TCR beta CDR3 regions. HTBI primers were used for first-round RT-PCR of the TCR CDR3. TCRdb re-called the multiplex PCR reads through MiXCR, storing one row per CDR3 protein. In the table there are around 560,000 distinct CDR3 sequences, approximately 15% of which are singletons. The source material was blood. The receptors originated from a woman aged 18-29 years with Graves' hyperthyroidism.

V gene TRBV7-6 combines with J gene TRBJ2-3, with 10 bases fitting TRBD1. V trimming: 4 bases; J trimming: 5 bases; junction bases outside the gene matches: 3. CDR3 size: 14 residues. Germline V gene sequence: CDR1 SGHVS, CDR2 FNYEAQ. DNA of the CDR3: TGTGCCAGCAGCTCACGGACAGGGGGAGATACGCAGTATTTT. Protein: CASSSRTGGDTQYF.

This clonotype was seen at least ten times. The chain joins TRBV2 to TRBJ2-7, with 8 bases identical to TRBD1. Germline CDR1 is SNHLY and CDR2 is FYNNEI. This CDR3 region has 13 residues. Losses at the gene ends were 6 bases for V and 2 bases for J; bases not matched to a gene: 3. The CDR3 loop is CASRQGGTYEQYF. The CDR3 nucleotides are TGTGCCAGCAGACAGGGGGGCACCTACGAGCAGTACTTC.

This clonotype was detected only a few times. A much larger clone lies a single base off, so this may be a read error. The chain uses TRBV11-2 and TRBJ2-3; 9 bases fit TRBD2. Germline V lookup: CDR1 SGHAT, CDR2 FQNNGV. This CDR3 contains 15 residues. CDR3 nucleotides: TGTGCCAGCAGCCTAGACCCCGCGGGAGGGGGTACGCAGTATTTT. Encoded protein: CASSLDPAGGGTQYF.

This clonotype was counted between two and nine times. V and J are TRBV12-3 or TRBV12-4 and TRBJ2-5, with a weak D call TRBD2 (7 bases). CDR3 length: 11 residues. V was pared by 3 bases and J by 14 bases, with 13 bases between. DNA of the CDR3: TGTGCCAGCAGTTTGGGGGGGCATTGCTACTTC. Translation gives CASSLGGHCYF.

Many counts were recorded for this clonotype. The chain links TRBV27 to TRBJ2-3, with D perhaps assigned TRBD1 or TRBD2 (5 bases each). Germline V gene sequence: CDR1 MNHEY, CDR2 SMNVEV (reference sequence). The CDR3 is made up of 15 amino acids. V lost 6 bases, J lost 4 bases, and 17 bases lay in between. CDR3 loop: CASSPGTYPSDTQYF. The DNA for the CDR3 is TGTGCCAGCAGCCCTGGGACCTACCCCTCAGATACGCAGTATTTT.

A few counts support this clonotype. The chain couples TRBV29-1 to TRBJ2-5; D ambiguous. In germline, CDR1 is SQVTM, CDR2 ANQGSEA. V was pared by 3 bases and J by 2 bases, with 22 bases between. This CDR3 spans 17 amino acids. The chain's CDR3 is CSVDSILGQRDQETQYF. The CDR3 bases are TGCAGCGTTGATTCTATTTTGGGTCAAAGGGATCAAGAGACCCAGTACTTC. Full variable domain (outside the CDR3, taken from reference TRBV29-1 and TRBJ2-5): SAVISQKPSRDICQRGTSLTIQCQVDSQVTMMFWYRQQPGQSLTLIATANQGSEATYESGFVIDKFPISRPNLTFSTLTVSNMSPEDSSIYLCSVDSILGQRDQETQYFGPGTRLLVL.

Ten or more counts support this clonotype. Here the CDR3 DNA reads TGCAGTGCTAGAGATGTCGGGACAGTCTTCGAGCAGTACTTC. It specifies CSARDVGTVFEQYF. V gene TRBV20-1 combines with J gene TRBJ2-7, with 7 bases identical to TRBD1. Germline assignment: CDR1 DFQATT and CDR2 SNEGSKA (reference sequence). V trimming: 0 bases; J trimming: 6 bases; junction bases outside the gene matches: 8. The CDR3 has 14 amino acids.

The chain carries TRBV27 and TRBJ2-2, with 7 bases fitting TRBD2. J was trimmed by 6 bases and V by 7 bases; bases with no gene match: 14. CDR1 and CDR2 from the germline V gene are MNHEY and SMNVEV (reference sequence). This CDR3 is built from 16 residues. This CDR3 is CASTQGVFGGSGELFF. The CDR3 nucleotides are TGTGCCAGCACCCAAGGGGTGTTCGGGGGGTCCGGGGAGCTGTTTTTT.

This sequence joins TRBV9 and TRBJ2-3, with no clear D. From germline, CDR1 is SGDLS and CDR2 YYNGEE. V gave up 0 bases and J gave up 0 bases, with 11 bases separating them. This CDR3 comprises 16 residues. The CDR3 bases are TGTGCCAGCAGCGTAGGGGTGGGCTCTAGCACAGATACGCAGTATTTT. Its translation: CASSVGVGSSTDTQYF.

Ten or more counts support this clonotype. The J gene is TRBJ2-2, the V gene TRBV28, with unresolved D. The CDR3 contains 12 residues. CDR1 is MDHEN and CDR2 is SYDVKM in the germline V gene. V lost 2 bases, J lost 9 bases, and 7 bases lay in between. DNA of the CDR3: TGTGCCAGCAGTTTACGCAGCTGGGAGCTGTTTTTT. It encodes CASSLRSWELFF. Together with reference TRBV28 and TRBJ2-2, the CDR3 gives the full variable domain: DVKVTQSSRYLVKRTGEKVFLECVQDMDHENMFWYRQDPGLGLRLIYFSYDVKMKEKGDIPEGYSVSREKKERFSLILESASTNQTSMYLCASSLRSWELFFGEGSRLTVL.

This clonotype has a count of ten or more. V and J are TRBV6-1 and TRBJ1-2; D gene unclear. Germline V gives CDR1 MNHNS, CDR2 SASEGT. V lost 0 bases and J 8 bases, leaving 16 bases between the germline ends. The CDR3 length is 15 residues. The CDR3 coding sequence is TGTGCCAGCAGTGAAGCTCGGGTAACTTTTAGAGGCTACACCTTC. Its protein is CASSEARVTFRGYTF.

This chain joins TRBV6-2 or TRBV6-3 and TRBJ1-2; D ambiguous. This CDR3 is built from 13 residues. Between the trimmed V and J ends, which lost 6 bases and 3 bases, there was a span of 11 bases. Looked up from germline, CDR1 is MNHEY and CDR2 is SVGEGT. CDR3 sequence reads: CASRIPPDYGYTF. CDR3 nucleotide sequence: TGTGCCAGCAGAATACCGCCAGACTATGGCTACACCTTC.

The CDR3, as DNA: TGCAGTGCTAGAGATTTGGCTAGCGGGACAGGGAATACGCAGTATTTT. Amino acid sequence: CSARDLASGTGNTQYF. This chain connects TRBV20-1 to TRBJ2-3; possibly TRBD1 or TRBD2 for D (9 bases each). The CDR3 consists of 16 residues. Germline values: CDR1 DFQATT, CDR2 SNEGSKA (reference sequence). V was shortened by 0 bases and J by 7 bases, with 20 bases between the two germline ends.

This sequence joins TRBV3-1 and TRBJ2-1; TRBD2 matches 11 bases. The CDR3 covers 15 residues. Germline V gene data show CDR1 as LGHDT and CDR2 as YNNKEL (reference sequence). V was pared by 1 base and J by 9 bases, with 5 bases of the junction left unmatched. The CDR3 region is CASSQVLAGGSEQFF. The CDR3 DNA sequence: TGTGCCAGCAGCCAAGTTTTAGCGGGGGGGTCTGAGCAGTTCTTC.

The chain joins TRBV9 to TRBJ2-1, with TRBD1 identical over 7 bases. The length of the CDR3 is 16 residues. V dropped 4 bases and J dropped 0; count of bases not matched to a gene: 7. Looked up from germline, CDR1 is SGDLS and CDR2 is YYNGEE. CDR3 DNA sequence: TGTGCCAGCAGCACTCGGACAGGCCACTCCTACAATGAGCAGTTCTTC. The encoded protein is CASSTRTGHSYNEQFF.

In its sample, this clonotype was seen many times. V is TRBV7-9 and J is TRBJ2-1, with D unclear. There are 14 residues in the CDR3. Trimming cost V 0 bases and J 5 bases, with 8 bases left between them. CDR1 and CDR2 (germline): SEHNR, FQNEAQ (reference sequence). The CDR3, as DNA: TGTGCCAGCAGCTTAGCGGGAACCCACAATGAGCAGTTCTTC. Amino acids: CASSLAGTHNEQFF. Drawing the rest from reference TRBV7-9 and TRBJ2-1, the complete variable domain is DTGVSQNPRHKITKRGQNVTFRCDPISEHNRLYWYRQTLGQGPEFLTYFQNEAQLEKSRLLSDRFSAERPKGSFSTLEIQRTEQGDSAMYLCASSLAGTHNEQFFGPGTRLTVL.

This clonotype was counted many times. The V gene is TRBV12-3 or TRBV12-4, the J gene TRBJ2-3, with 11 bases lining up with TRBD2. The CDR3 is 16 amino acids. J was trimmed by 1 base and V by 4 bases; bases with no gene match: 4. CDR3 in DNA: TGTGCCAGCAGTTCACTAGCGGGGGCAGGCACAGATACGCAGTATTTT. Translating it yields CASSSLAGAGTDTQYF.

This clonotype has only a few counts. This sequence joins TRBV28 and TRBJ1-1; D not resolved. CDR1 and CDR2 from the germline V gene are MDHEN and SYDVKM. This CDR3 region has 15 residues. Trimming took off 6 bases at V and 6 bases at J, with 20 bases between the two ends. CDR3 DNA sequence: TGTGCCAGCAGAATCTCCGGGCTGGGGAAGGCTGAAGCTTTCTTT. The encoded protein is CASRISGLGKAEAFF.

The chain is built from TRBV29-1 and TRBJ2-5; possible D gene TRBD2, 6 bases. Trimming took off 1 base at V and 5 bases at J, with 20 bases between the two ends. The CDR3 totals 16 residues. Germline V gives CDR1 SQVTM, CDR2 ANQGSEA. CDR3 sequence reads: CSVEARRAGRAETQYF. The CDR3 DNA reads TGCAGCGTTGAAGCCCGGAGGGCGGGAAGGGCTGAGACCCAGTACTTC. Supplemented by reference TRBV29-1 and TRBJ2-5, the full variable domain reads SAVISQKPSRDICQRGTSLTIQCQVDSQVTMMFWYRQQPGQSLTLIATANQGSEATYESGFVIDKFPISRPNLTFSTLTVSNMSPEDSSIYLCSVEARRAGRAETQYFGPGTRLLVL.

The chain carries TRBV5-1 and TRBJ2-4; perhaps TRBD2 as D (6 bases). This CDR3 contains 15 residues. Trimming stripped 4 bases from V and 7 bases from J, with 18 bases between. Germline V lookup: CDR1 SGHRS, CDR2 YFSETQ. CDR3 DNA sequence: TGCGCCAGCAGCGAGGGAGGAAGCCAAAGGAACATTCAGTACTTC. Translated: CASSEGGSQRNIQYF.

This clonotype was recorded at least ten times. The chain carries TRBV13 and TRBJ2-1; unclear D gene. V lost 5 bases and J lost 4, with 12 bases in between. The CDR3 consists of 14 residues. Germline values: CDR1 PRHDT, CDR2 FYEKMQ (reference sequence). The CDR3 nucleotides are TGTGCCAGCAGCGCCTCCTCGACGTACAATGAGCAGTTCTTC. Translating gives CASSASSTYNEQFF.

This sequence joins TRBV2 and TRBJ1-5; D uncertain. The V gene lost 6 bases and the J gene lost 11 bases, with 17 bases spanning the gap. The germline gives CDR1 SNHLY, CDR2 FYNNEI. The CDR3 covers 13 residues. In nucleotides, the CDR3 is TGTGCCAGCAGCCAAGACGCCGGGAACTCCCAGCATTTT. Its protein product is CASSQDAGNSQHF.

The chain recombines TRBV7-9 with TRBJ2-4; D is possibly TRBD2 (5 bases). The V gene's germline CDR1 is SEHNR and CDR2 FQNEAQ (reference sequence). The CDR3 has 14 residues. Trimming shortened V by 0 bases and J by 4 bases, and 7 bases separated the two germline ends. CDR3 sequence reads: CASSLAGLKNIQYF. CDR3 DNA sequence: TGTGCCAGCAGCTTAGCCGGACTTAAAAACATTCAGTACTTC.

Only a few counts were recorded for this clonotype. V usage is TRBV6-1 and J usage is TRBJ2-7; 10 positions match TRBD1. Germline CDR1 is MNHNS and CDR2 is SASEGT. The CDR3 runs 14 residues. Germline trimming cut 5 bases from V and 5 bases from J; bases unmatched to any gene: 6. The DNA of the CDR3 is TGTGCCAGCAGTCGACAGGGGGCTTACAACGAGCAGTACTTC. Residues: CASSRQGAYNEQYF.

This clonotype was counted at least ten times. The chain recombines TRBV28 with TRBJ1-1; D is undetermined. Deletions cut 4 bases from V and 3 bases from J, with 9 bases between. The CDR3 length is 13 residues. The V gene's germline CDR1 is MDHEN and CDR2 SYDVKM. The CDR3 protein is CASSYGRDTEAFF. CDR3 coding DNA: TGTGCCAGCAGTTACGGGAGGGACACTGAAGCTTTCTTT.